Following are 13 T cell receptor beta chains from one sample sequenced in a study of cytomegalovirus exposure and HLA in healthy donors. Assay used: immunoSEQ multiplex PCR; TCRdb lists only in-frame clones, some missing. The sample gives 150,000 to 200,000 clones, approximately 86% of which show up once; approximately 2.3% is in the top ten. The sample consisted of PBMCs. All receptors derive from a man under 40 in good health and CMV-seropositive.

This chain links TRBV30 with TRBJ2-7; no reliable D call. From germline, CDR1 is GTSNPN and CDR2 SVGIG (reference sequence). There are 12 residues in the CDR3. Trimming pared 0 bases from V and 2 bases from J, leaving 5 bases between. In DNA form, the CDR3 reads TGTGCCTGGAGTGTGGAGACCTACGAGCAGTACTTC. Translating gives CAWSVETYEQYF.

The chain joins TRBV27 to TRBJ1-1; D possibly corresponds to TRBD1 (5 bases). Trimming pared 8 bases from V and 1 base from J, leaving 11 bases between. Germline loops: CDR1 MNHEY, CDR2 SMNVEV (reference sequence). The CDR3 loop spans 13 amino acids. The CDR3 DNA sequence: TGTGCCAGCTTTCGGGGGGAGAACACTGAAGCTTTCTTT. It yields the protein CASFRGENTEAFF.

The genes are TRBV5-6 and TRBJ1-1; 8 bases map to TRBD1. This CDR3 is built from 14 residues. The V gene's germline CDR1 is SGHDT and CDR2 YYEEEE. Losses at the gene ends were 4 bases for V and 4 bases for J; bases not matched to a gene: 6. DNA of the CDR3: TGTGCCAGCAGCCACGTTACAGGGGGCACTGAAGCTTTCTTT. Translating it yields CASSHVTGGTEAFF. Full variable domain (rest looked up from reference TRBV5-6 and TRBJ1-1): DAGVTQSPTHLIKTRGQQVTLRCSPKSGHDTVSWYQQALGQGPQFIFQYYEEEERQRGNFPDRFSGHQFPNYSSELNVNALLLGDSALYLCASSHVTGGTEAFFGQGTRLTVV.

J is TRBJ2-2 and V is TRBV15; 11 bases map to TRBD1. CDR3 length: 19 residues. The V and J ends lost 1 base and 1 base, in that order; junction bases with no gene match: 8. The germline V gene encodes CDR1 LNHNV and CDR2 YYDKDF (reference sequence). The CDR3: CATSRGELGQGGNTGELFF. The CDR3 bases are TGTGCCACCAGCAGAGGCGAACTGGGACAGGGGGGGAACACCGGGGAGCTGTTTTTT.

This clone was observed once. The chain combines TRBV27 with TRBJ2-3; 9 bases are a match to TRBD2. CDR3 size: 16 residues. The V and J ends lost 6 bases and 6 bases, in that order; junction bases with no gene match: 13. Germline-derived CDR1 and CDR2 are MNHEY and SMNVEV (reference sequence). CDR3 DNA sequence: TGTGCCAGCAGCCATATCGGGGCGGGGGGGCTGGATACGCAGTATTTT. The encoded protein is CASSHIGAGGLDTQYF.

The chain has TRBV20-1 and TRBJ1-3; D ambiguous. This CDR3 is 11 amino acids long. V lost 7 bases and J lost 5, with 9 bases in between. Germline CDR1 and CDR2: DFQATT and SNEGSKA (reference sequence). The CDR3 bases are TGCAGTGTTCCGTTCCGAAACACCATATATTTT. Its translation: CSVPFRNTIYF.

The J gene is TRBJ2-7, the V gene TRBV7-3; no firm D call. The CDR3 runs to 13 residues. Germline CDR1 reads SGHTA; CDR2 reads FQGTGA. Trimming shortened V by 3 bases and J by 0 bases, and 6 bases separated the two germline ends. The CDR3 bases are TGTGCCAGCAGCTTCTCAGGCTCCTACGAGCAGTACTTC. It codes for CASSFSGSYEQYF.

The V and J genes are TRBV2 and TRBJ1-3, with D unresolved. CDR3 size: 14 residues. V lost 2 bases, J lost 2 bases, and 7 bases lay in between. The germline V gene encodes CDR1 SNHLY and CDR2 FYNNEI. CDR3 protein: CASSERQTGNTIYF. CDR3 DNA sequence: TGTGCCAGCAGTGAACGTCAGACTGGAAACACCATATATTTT. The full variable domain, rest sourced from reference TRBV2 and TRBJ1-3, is EPEVTQTPSHQVTQMGQEVILRCVPISNHLYFYWYRQILGQKVEFLVSFYNNEISEKSEIFDDQFSVERPDGSNFTLKIRSTKLEDSAMYFCASSERQTGNTIYFGEGSWLTVV.

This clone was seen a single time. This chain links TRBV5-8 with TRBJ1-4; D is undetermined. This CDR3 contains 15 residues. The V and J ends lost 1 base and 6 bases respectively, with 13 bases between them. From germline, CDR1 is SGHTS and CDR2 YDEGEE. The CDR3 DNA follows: TGTGCCAGCAGCTTGCACCCGGGTAGCGATGAAAAACTGTTTTTT. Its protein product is CASSLHPGSDEKLFF.

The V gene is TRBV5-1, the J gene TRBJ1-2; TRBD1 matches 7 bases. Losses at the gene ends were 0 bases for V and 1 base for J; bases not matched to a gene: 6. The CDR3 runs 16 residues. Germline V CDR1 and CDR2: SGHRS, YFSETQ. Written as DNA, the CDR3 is TGCGCCAGCAGCTTGGAGTCAGGGGGATTTAACTATGGCTACACCTTC. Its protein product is CASSLESGGFNYGYTF.

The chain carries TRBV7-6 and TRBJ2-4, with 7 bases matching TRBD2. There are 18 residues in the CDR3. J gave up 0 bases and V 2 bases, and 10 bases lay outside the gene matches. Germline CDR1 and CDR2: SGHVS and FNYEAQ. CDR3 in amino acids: CASSLRAGFSLAKNIQYF. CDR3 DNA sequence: TGTGCCAGCAGCTTACGAGCGGGGTTCTCCCTAGCCAAAAACATTCAGTACTTC.

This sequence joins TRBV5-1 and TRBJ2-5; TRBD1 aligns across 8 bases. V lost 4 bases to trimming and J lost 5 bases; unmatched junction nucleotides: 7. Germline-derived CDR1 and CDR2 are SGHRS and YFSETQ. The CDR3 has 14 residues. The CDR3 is CASSLGTGEETQYF. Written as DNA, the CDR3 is TGCGCCAGCAGCCTGGGGACAGGCGAGGAGACCCAGTACTTC. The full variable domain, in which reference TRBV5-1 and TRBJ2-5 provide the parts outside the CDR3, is KAGVTQTPRYLIKTRGQQVTLSCSPISGHRSVSWYQQTPGQGLQFLFEYFSETQRNKGNFPGRFSGRQFSNSRSEMNVSTLELGDSALYLCASSLGTGEETQYFGPGTRLLVL.

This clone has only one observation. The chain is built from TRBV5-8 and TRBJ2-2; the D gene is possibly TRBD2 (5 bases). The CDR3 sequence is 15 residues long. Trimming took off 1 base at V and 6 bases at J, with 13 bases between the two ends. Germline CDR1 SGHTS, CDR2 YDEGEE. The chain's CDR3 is CASSLMPRRSGELFF. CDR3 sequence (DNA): TGTGCCAGCAGCTTGATGCCACGGAGGTCCGGGGAGCTGTTTTTT.